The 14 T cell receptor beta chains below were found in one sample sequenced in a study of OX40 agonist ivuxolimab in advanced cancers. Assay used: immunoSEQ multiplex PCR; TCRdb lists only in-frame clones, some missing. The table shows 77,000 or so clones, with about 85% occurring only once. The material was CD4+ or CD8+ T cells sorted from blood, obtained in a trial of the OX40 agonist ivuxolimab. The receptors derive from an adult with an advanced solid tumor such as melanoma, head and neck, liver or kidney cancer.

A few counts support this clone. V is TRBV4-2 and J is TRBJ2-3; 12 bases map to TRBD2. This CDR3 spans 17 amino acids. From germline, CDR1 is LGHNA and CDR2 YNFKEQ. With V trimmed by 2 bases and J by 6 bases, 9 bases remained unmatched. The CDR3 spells CASSQLSSGGAFDTQYF. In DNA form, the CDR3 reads TGTGCCAGCAGCCAATTGTCTAGCGGGGGGGCATTCGATACGCAGTATTTT.

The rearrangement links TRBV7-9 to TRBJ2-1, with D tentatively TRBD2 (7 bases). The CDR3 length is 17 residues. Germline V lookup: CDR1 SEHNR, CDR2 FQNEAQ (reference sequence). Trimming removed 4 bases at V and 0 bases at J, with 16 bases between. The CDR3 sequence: CASSSLKRGASYNEQFF. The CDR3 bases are TGTGCCAGCAGCTCGCTGAAACGGGGGGCCTCCTACAATGAGCAGTTCTTC.

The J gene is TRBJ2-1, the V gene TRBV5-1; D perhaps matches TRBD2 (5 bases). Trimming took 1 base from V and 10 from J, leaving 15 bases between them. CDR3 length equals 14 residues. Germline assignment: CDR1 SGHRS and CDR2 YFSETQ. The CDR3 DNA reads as TGCGCCAGCAGCTTGCGGACGGACTCAAGGGAGCAGTTCTTC. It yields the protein CASSLRTDSREQFF.

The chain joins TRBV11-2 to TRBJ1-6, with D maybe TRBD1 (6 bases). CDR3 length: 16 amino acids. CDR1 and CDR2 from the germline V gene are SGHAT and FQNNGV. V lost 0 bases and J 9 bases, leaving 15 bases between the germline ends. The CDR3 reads CASSLDLGGLISPLHF. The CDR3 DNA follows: TGTGCCAGCAGCTTAGATCTTGGGGGCCTAATTTCACCCCTCCACTTT.

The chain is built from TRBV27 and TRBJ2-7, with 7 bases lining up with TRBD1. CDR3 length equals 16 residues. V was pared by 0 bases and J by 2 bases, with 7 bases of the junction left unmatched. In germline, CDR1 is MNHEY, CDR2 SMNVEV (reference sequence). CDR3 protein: CASSLSPGQRTYEQYF. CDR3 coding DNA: TGTGCCAGCAGTTTATCCCCGGGACAGAGGACCTACGAGCAGTACTTC.

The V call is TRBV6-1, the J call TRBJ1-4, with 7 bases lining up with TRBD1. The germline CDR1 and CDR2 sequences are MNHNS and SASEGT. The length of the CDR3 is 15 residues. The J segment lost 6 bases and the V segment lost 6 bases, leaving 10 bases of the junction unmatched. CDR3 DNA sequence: TGTGCCAGCAGGTTAAACAGGGGAGGGTATGAAAAACTGTTTTTT. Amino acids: CASRLNRGGYEKLFF.

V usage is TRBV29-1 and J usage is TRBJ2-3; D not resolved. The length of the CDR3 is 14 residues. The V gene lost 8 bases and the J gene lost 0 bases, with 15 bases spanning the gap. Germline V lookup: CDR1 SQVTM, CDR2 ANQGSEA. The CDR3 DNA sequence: TGCAGCACTGCCTCCCCTTCCAGCACAGATACGCAGTATTTT. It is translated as CSTASPSSTDTQYF.

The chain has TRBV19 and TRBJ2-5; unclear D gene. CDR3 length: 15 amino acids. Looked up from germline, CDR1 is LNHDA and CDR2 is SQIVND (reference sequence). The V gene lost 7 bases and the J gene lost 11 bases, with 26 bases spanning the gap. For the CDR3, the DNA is TGTGCCAGTACCCCAACTGGGCAGTCCTACTTACAGCAGTACTTC. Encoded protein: CASTPTGQSYLQQYF.

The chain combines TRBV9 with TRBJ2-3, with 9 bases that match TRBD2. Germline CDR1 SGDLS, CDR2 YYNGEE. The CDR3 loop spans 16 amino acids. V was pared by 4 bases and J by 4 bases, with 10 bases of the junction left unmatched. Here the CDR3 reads CASSPPLAGVADTQYF. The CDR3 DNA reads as TGTGCCAGCAGCCCCCCCTTAGCGGGAGTAGCAGATACGCAGTATTTT.

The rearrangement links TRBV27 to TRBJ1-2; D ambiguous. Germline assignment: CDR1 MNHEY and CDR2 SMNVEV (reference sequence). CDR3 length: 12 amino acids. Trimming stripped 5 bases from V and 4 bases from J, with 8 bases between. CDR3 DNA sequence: TGTGCCAGCAGTACTGGAGGCTATGGCTACACCTTC. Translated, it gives CASSTGGYGYTF.

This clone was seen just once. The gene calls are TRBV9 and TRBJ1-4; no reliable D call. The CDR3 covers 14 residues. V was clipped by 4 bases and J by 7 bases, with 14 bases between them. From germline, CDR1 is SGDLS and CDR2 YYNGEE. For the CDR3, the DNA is TGTGCCAGCAGCCCTACAGAGAGAGGTGAAAAACTGTTTTTT. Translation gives CASSPTERGEKLFF.

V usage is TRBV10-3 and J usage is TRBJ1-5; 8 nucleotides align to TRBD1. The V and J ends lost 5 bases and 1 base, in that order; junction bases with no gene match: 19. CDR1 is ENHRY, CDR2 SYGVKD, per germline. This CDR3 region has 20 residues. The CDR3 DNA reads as TGTGCCATCAGTATCCTGGACAGGGCGCCAGGGGGAATCAGCAATCAGCCCCAGCATTTT. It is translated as CAISILDRAPGGISNQPQHF.

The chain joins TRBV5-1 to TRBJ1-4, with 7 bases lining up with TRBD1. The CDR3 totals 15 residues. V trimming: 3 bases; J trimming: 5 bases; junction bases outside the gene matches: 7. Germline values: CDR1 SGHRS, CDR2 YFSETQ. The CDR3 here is CASSYGQVSNEKLFF. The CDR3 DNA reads TGCGCCAGCAGCTACGGACAGGTTTCGAATGAAAAACTGTTTTTT. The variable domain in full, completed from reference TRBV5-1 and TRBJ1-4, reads KAGVTQTPRYLIKTRGQQVTLSCSPISGHRSVSWYQQTPGQGLQFLFEYFSETQRNKGNFPGRFSGRQFSNSRSEMNVSTLELGDSALYLCASSYGQVSNEKLFFGSGTQLSVL.

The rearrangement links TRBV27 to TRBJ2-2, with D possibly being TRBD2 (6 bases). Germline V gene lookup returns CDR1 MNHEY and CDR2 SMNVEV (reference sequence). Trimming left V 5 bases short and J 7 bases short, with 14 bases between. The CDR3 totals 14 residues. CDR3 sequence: CASSARLGGGELFF. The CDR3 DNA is TGTGCCAGCAGTGCGAGACTAGGCGGCGGGGAGCTGTTTTTT.